This T cell receptor (beta chain) was retrieved from a study of beta chain features in type 1 diabetes. At the level of the study: On cell yields, gender and age, patients and healthy donors were similar.

This clone was detected ten times or more. Between the trimmed V and J ends, which lost 5 bases and 3 bases, there was a span of 14 bases. The CDR3 runs to 15 residues. Germline lookup yields CDR1 ENHRY and CDR2 SYGVKD. All sorted populations exceeded 95% purity. All of the isolated RNA was reverse transcribed, so expressed TCRB transcripts were sequenced. Produced via immunoSEQ multiplex PCR; TCRdb's table is partial and in-frame only. The sample holds about 240,000 clones, about 26% seen once. This rearrangement joins TRBV10-3 to TRBJ2-1; D is possibly TRBD2 (6 bases). The source material was central memory CD4+ T cells from blood. The source of this sequence is a man under 40 in good health. In nucleotides, the CDR3 is TGTGCCATCAGTTGGGAGCGGGCGGACTACAATGAGCAGTTCTTC. The encoded protein is CAISWERADYNEQFF.